The 18 T cell receptor beta chains below come from one sample, sequenced in a study of human T cells and chemical hapten exposure. Specified time point: patch test 1, 2 weeks after DPC sensitization. Treatment given: therapeutic diphenylcyclopropenone sensitization with weekly scalp DPC. Unseparated into fractions, whole blood served as the source from which total RNA was extracted. TCRdb redid the calling of the RACE reads with MiXCR, one entry per CDR3 protein. The table includes some 38,000 distinct CDR3 sequences, around 6.4% detected once. Sequencing was performed on whole blood, taken in connection with sensitization to the hapten diphenylcyclopropenone (DPC). The origin of the receptors is a woman aged 25-40 years with alopecia areata. Some clones in this sample may be carry-over from other donors' samples.

This clonotype is deemed medium-sized. The CDR3 DNA reads TGTGCCAGCAGCGTCGGGACCGGCTACGAGCAGTACTTC. As protein: CASSVGTGYEQYF. The chain is built from TRBV6-6 and TRBJ2-7; either TRBD1 or TRBD2 may supply D (5 bases each). The CDR3 has 13 amino acids. V shed 6 bases and J shed 3 bases, with 12 bases lying between them. Germline loops: CDR1 MNHNY, CDR2 SVGAGI (reference sequence).

This clonotype was seen at least ten times. V and J are TRBV20-1 and TRBJ1-5; D may be TRBD1 (6 bases). Trimming shortened V by 5 bases and J by 4 bases, and 12 bases separated the two germline ends. The germline gives CDR1 DFQATT, CDR2 SNEGSKA (reference sequence). CDR3 length: 13 residues. The CDR3 spells CSAYGTHNQPQHF. The CDR3 nucleotides are TGCAGTGCTTACGGGACACATAATCAGCCCCAGCATTTT.

This clonotype was counted only a few times. The chain is built from TRBV7-2 and TRBJ2-7, with D hard to call. The CDR3 has 14 amino acids. Looked up from germline, CDR1 is SGHTA and CDR2 is FQGNSA. Trimming cost V 7 bases and J 1 base, with 14 bases left between them. The chain's CDR3 is CASTIPGRSYEQYF. In DNA form, the CDR3 reads TGTGCCAGCACCATCCCTGGAAGGTCCTACGAGCAGTACTTC.

This clonotype turned up a few times. The CDR3 sequence is CASSPTVNYNSPLHF. CDR3 DNA: TGTGCCAGCAGCCCCACAGTCAACTATAATTCACCCCTCCACTTT. The V and J genes are TRBV6-2 or TRBV6-3 and TRBJ1-6; D gene uncertain. V was shortened by 6 bases and J by 3 bases, with 12 bases between the two germline ends. Germline V gene data show CDR1 as MNHEY and CDR2 as SVGEGT. The CDR3 contains 15 residues.

This clonotype was picked up a small number of times. V usage is TRBV6-2 or TRBV6-3 and J usage is TRBJ1-5, with 7 bases lining up with TRBD1. The CDR3 sequence is 15 residues long. The germline V gene has CDR1 MNHEY and CDR2 SVGEGT. With 7 bases clipped from V and 0 bases from J, the junction kept 6 bases outside the gene matches. CDR3 protein: CASTGQEYSNQPQHF. Written as DNA, the CDR3 is TGTGCCAGCACCGGACAGGAATATAGCAATCAGCCCCAGCATTTT.

V and J are TRBV12-3 or TRBV12-4 and TRBJ2-6; D gene ambiguous. This CDR3 region has 14 residues. The ends were cut back, 5 bases at V and 2 bases at J, with 7 bases in the middle. The DNA for the CDR3 is TGTGCCAGCAGTCTCTTCGCTGGGGCCAACGTCCTGACTTTC. It encodes CASSLFAGANVLTF.

This clonotype was observed many times. The V gene is TRBV6-2 or TRBV6-3, the J gene TRBJ2-5; D is uncertain. Germline V lookup: CDR1 MNHEY, CDR2 SVGEGT. CDR3 size: 12 residues. V was shortened by 0 bases and J by 11 bases, with 10 bases between the two germline ends. The CDR3: CASSYSRHLQYF. CDR3 nucleotides: TGTGCCAGCAGTTACTCGAGACACCTTCAGTACTTC.

This clonotype was detected ten times or more. The chain joins TRBV20-1 to TRBJ2-3, with D hard to call. The CDR3 has 13 residues. Looked up from germline, CDR1 is DFQATT and CDR2 is SNEGSKA (reference sequence). V lost 0 bases and J 0 bases, leaving 4 bases between the germline ends. CDR3 DNA sequence: TGCAGTGCTAGAGACATTAGCACAGATACGCAGTATTTT. Translating gives CSARDISTDTQYF.

This clonotype has just a few counts. The genes are TRBV6-5 and TRBJ1-4, with 7 bases that match TRBD1. The V and J ends lost 2 bases and 2 bases, in that order; junction bases with no gene match: 5. The germline V gene encodes CDR1 MNHEY and CDR2 SVGAGI. CDR3 length: 16 amino acids. CDR3 nucleotides: TGTGCCAGCAGTTACCGGCAGGGGGGGACTAATGAAAAACTGTTTTTT. This encodes CASSYRQGGTNEKLFF.

The chain carries TRBV6-2 or TRBV6-3 and TRBJ2-1; TRBD1 is a possible D gene (6 bases). Germline CDR1 MNHEY, CDR2 SVGEGT. Trimming left V 8 bases short and J 8 bases short, with 16 bases between. CDR3 size: 13 residues. CDR3 nucleotides: TGTGCCAGCTCCTTGAAGGGGGATGATGAGCAGTTCTTC. Translating it yields CASSLKGDDEQFF.

This clonotype was picked up many times. This chain uses TRBV7-3 with TRBJ1-1, with 8 bases aligning to TRBD1. V dropped 5 bases and J dropped 1; count of bases not matched to a gene: 6. Per the germline V gene, CDR1 is SGHTA and CDR2 is FQGTGA. The CDR3 has 15 residues. CDR3 bases: TGTGCCAGCAGCCCCGCGACAGGGGAGAACACTGAAGCTTTCTTT. Its protein product is CASSPATGENTEAFF.

CDR3 DNA: TGTGCCAGCAGCTTTAGCGGGGGGGCAGAGACCCAGTACTTC. Its protein is CASSFSGGAETQYF. J is TRBJ2-5 and V is TRBV9; TRBD2 matches at 11 bases. CDR3 length equals 14 residues. The V and J ends lost 4 bases and 4 bases, in that order; junction bases with no gene match: 3. CDR1 and CDR2 from the germline V gene are SGDLS and YYNGEE. The full variable domain, with the rest looked up from reference TRBV9 and TRBJ2-5, is DSGVTQTPKHLITATGQRVTLRCSPRSGDLSVYWYQQSLDQGLQFLIQYYNGEERAKGNILERFSAQQFPDLHSELNLSSLELGDSALYFCASSFSGGAETQYFGPGTRLLVL.

At least ten counts were recorded for this clonotype. The genes are TRBV7-9 and TRBJ1-1; D remains unclear. Trimming took off 4 bases at V and 4 bases at J, with 10 bases between the two ends. This CDR3 has 13 residues. Germline CDR1 reads SEHNR; CDR2 reads FQNEAQ (reference sequence). The CDR3 sequence: CASSYGPGTEAFF. As DNA, the CDR3 is TGTGCCAGCAGCTATGGGCCCGGCACTGAAGCTTTCTTT.

This clonotype was detected many times. The gene calls are TRBV28 and TRBJ1-3; D unresolved. Germline V gene data show CDR1 as MDHEN and CDR2 as SYDVKM. The CDR3 totals 14 residues. The germline V and J ends were trimmed by 3 bases and 0 bases, with 6 bases remaining between them. The CDR3 region has the DNA TGTGCCAGCAGTTTTCAGAGCTCTGGAAACACCATATATTTT. Residues: CASSFQSSGNTIYF.

This clonotype has just a few counts. The junction departs from germline at one end; a sequencing error may be responsible. This rearrangement joins TRBV7-9 to TRBJ2-7; D is ambiguous. Per germline, CDR1 SEHNR and CDR2 FQNEAQ (reference sequence). The CDR3 extends over 13 amino acids. The DNA of the CDR3 is TGTGCCAGCAGATTAGACGACTCCTACGAGCAGTACTTC. Encoded protein: CASRLDDSYEQYF.

This sequence joins TRBV2 and TRBJ1-1, with a tentative D call TRBD1 (6 bases). Germline CDR1 is SNHLY and CDR2 is FYNNEI. The V gene lost 7 bases and the J gene lost 1 base, with 10 bases spanning the gap. The CDR3 length is 13 residues. The CDR3 loop is CASNVRGNTEAFF. CDR3 DNA sequence: TGTGCCAGCAACGTCAGGGGGAACACTGAAGCTTTCTTT.

In its sample, this clonotype ranks as medium-sized (0.01 to 0.1%). The chain has TRBV6-2 or TRBV6-3 and TRBJ2-1, with TRBD2 identical over 11 bases. Germline V CDR1 and CDR2: MNHEY, SVGEGT. V was clipped by 4 bases and J by 1 base; unmatched bases: 6. CDR3 length: 17 amino acids. The CDR3 loop is CASSWGTSGPSYNEQFF. In DNA, the CDR3 is TGTGCCAGCAGTTGGGGGACTAGCGGTCCGTCCTACAATGAGCAGTTCTTC.

A remark on this clonotype: It may be a read error: a sequence one base away is much more abundant. This chain uses TRBV7-8 with TRBJ2-1; no reliable D call. This CDR3 spans 15 amino acids. The germline CDR1 and CDR2 sequences are SGHVS and FQNEAQ. The CDR3 nucleotides are TGTGCCAGCAGCTTTCAGGAAAGCTCCTACAAAGAGCAGTTCTTC. Amino acids: CASSFQESSYKEQFF.